What follows are 29 T cell receptor beta chains derived from one specimen sequenced in a study of cytomegalovirus exposure and HLA in healthy donors. The primer mix had 60 Vbeta and 13 Jbeta primers. The table came from immunoSEQ multiplex PCR; TCRdb's copy has only in-frame clones and leaves some out. The sample lists under 200,000 clones, 70% to 80% occurring once. Material for sequencing was PBMCs. These receptors were taken from a man aged 40-49 years in good health and CMV-seronegative.

The rearrangement links TRBV5-4 to TRBJ1-3; 10 nucleotides align to TRBD1. The V gene end was trimmed by 6 bases and the J gene end by 0 bases; junction bases not matched to a gene: 3. Germline CDR1 and CDR2: SGHNT and YYREEE (reference sequence). The CDR3 extends over 15 amino acids. This CDR3 reads CASTRQGASGNTIYF. CDR3 DNA: TGTGCCAGCACTAGACAGGGGGCCTCTGGAAACACCATATATTTT. Based on the CDR3 plus reference TRBV5-4 and TRBJ1-3, the full variable domain is ETGVTQSPTHLIKTRGQQVTLRCSSQSGHNTVSWYQQALGQGPQFIFQYYREEENGRGNFPPRFSGLQFPNYSSELNVNALELDDSALYLCASTRQGASGNTIYFGEGSWLTVV.

The chain carries TRBV18 and TRBJ2-7; 7 nucleotides agree with TRBD1. The CDR3 extends over 14 amino acids. In germline, CDR1 is KGHSH, CDR2 LQKENI. V lost 0 bases to trimming and J lost 2 bases; unmatched junction nucleotides: 1. The CDR3 DNA follows: TGTGCCAGCTCACCACCGACAGGGCCCTACGAGCAGTACTTC. Residues: CASSPPTGPYEQYF. Using reference TRBV18 and TRBJ2-7 for the parts outside the CDR3, the full variable domain is NAGVMQNPRHLVRRRGQEARLRCSPMKGHSHVYWYRQLPEEGLKFMVYLQKENIIDESGMPKERFSAEFPKEGPSILRIQQVVRGDSAAYFCASSPPTGPYEQYFGPGTRLTVT.

This clone was seen a handful of times. V and J are TRBV21-1 and TRBJ1-1. TRBV21-1 is deemed a pseudogene. This CDR3 is built from 12 residues. CDR3 nucleotides: TGTGCCAGCAGCAAAAGGAGAAAAGAAGCTTTCTTT. It codes for CASSKRRKEAFF.

V and J are TRBV4-2 and TRBJ2-3, with D unresolved. V dropped 0 bases and J dropped 2 bases, with 9 bases sitting between them. The V gene's germline CDR1 is LGHNA and CDR2 YNFKEQ. This CDR3 is built from 15 residues. The CDR3 nucleotides read TGTGCCAGCAGCCAAGAGTACGGTGCCACAGATACGCAGTATTTT. It is translated as CASSQEYGATDTQYF.

The chain has TRBV30 and TRBJ1-2; D is unclear. Germline V CDR1 and CDR2: GTSNPN, SVGIG (reference sequence). Trimming took 1 base from V and 10 from J, leaving 16 bases between them. This CDR3 is built from 13 residues. In DNA, the CDR3 is TGTGCCTGGAGTGCCCTGCGCCAACAGCCCTACACCTTC. This gives the protein CAWSALRQQPYTF.

The J gene is TRBJ2-3, the V gene TRBV7-2, with D perhaps matching TRBD2 (6 bases). Germline-derived CDR1 and CDR2 are SGHTA and FQGNSA. This CDR3 region has 15 residues. With 2 bases removed from V and 0 bases from J, the gap between germline ends came to 9 bases. The CDR3 sequence is CASSLLAASTDTQYF. Written as DNA, the CDR3 is TGTGCCAGCAGCTTATTAGCGGCTAGCACAGATACGCAGTATTTT.

This clone was observed once. The chain joins TRBV6-7 to TRBJ1-3; the D is unclear. TRBV6-7 is sorted into the ORF group, with uncertain function. The CDR3 is 16 amino acids. Trimming left V 5 bases short and J 0 bases short, with 14 bases between. The CDR3 bases are TGTGCCAGCAGTCTCTGCCTGAATAGCTCTGGAAACACCATATATTTT. Translation: CASSLCLNSSGNTIYF.

This clone was counted only a few times. The J gene is TRBJ2-5, the V gene TRBV5-6, with D tentatively TRBD1 (6 bases). The V gene's germline CDR1 is SGHDT and CDR2 YYEEEE. This CDR3 is built from 15 residues. V was shortened by 4 bases and J by 5 bases, with 18 bases between the two germline ends. The CDR3 sequence is CASSPDQGSRETQYF. Here the CDR3 DNA reads TGTGCCAGCAGCCCCGATCAGGGGTCCCGGGAGACCCAGTACTTC.

This clone showed up just once. V gene TRBV19 combines with J gene TRBJ1-5; 10 nucleotides line up with TRBD1. Per the germline V gene, CDR1 is LNHDA and CDR2 is SQIVND (reference sequence). Trimming cost V 11 bases and J 4 bases; bases outside gene matches: 5. This CDR3 is 13 amino acids long. CDR3 nucleotide sequence: TGTGCCGGTCGGACAGGGGGAAATCAGCCCCAGCATTTT. As protein: CAGRTGGNQPQHF.

This clone appeared a few times. The genes are TRBV19 and TRBJ2-2; D is uncertain. V was trimmed by 3 bases and J by 5 bases, leaving 16 bases between them. Germline V CDR1 and CDR2: LNHDA, SQIVND (reference sequence). The CDR3 runs to 16 residues. As DNA, the CDR3 is TGTGCCAGTAGTATTGTAGCCGGGTTCGGGACCGGGGAGCTGTTTTTT. It is translated as CASSIVAGFGTGELFF. Complete variable domain (other parts from reference TRBV19 and TRBJ2-2): DGGITQSPKYLFRKEGQNVTLSCEQNLNHDAMYWYRQDPGQGLRLIYYSQIVNDFQKGDIAEGYSVSREKKESFPLTVTSAQKNPTAFYLCASSIVAGFGTGELFFGEGSRLTVL.

The chain carries TRBV21-1 and TRBJ1-2; the table calls TRBD1, which could not be checked here. TRBV21-1 is an annotated pseudogene. The CDR3 loop spans 17 amino acids. CDR3 sequence reads: CASSPRSSQRTNYGYTF. The CDR3 DNA is TGTGCCAGCAGCCCCCGCTCCTCACAGAGAACTAACTATGGCTACACCTTC.

This clone turned up a few times. This chain connects TRBV7-9 to TRBJ2-7, with D possibly TRBD2 on 6 matching bases. The germline CDR1 and CDR2 sequences are SEHNR and FQNEAQ (reference sequence). The CDR3 covers 15 residues. Trimming took 1 base from V and 6 from J, leaving 16 bases between them. This CDR3 is CASSLDRGGGPEQYF. The CDR3, as DNA: TGTGCCAGCAGCTTAGACCGTGGGGGAGGTCCCGAGCAGTACTTC.

This clone has only a few counts. CDR3 in DNA: TGTGCCAGTAGTATGATGGCCCCGTCCTACAATGAGCAGTTCTTC. This translates into CASSMMAPSYNEQFF. The V call is TRBV19, the J call TRBJ2-1; no clear D gene. V lost 3 bases to trimming and J lost 1 base, with 10 bases between them. CDR3 length: 15 amino acids. Looked up from germline, CDR1 is LNHDA and CDR2 is SQIVND (reference sequence).

This rearrangement joins TRBV2 to TRBJ2-5; D is possibly TRBD1 (6 bases). CDR1 SNHLY and CDR2 FYNNEI come from the germline V gene. The CDR3 totals 13 residues. The V end was cut by 5 bases, the J end by 2 bases, with 9 bases between. CDR3 amino acids: CASSYREQETQYF. DNA of the CDR3: TGTGCCAGCAGTTACAGGGAACAAGAGACCCAGTACTTC.

The rearrangement uses TRBV5-1 and TRBJ1-1; D is possibly TRBD1 (6 bases). Germline CDR1 and CDR2: SGHRS and YFSETQ. The germline V and J ends were trimmed by 0 bases and 1 base, with 13 bases remaining between them. The CDR3 spans 16 residues. The CDR3, as DNA: TGCGCCAGCAGCTTGGGGTACGGGACACCGAACACTGAAGCTTTCTTT. It specifies CASSLGYGTPNTEAFF. The variable domain in full, with the rest retrieved from reference TRBV5-1 and TRBJ1-1, is KAGVTQTPRYLIKTRGQQVTLSCSPISGHRSVSWYQQTPGQGLQFLFEYFSETQRNKGNFPGRFSGRQFSNSRSEMNVSTLELGDSALYLCASSLGYGTPNTEAFFGQGTRLTVV.

The CDR3 loop reads CASRGGRGPYYGYTF. The CDR3 DNA follows: TGTGCCAGCAGGGGGGGGAGGGGACCCTACTATGGCTACACCTTC. This rearrangement joins TRBV27 to TRBJ1-2; D is possibly TRBD1 (5 bases). The CDR3 runs 15 residues. The germline V gene has CDR1 MNHEY and CDR2 SMNVEV (reference sequence). V dropped 6 bases and J dropped 3 bases, with 17 bases sitting between them.

The rearrangement uses TRBV5-1 and TRBJ1-5; no reliable D call. CDR3 size: 13 residues. Germline CDR1 and CDR2: SGHRS and YFSETQ. The germline V and J ends were trimmed by 1 base and 4 bases, with 6 bases remaining between them. CDR3 DNA: TGCGCCAGCAGCTTGCGGGGTAATCAGCCCCAGCATTTT. It translates to CASSLRGNQPQHF.

V and J are TRBV19 and TRBJ1-2; D gene uncertain. V lost 7 bases, J lost 2 bases, and 8 bases lay in between. The CDR3 loop spans 12 amino acids. CDR1 is LNHDA, CDR2 SQIVND, per germline (reference sequence). The CDR3 nucleotides are TGTGCCAGTAATTCGCGGAACTATGGCTACACCTTC. Residues: CASNSRNYGYTF. The full variable domain, in which reference TRBV19 and TRBJ1-2 provide the parts outside the CDR3, is DGGITQSPKYLFRKEGQNVTLSCEQNLNHDAMYWYRQDPGQGLRLIYYSQIVNDFQKGDIAEGYSVSREKKESFPLTVTSAQKNPTAFYLCASNSRNYGYTFGSGTRLTVV.

This clone showed up just once. The chain links TRBV11-2 to TRBJ1-2; 7 nucleotides line up with TRBD1. The CDR3 runs to 13 residues. In germline, CDR1 is SGHAT, CDR2 FQNNGV. With V trimmed by 1 base and J by 6 bases, 2 bases remained unmatched. The CDR3 nucleotides read TGTGCCAGCAGCTTAGGTGGGACAGATGGCTACACCTTC. It codes for CASSLGGTDGYTF.

CDR3 amino acids: CASSFPSSGTSGKHNEQFF. The CDR3 coding sequence is TGCGCCAGCAGTTTTCCTTCCTCCGGGACTAGCGGGAAACACAATGAGCAGTTCTTC. This chain links TRBV5-1 with TRBJ2-1; TRBD2 aligns across 13 bases. This CDR3 has 19 amino acids. CDR1 SGHRS and CDR2 YFSETQ come from the germline V gene. The V gene end was trimmed by 5 bases and the J gene end by 5 bases; junction bases not matched to a gene: 16.

V and J are TRBV14 and TRBJ2-3; D is possibly TRBD2 (6 bases). CDR3 size: 17 residues. Germline CDR1 is SGHDN and CDR2 is FVKESK. V shed 1 base and J shed 0 bases, with 14 bases lying between them. The CDR3 DNA reads as TGTGCCAGCAGCCAAGGATATGGCGCGGGGAGCACAGATACGCAGTATTTT. Encoded protein: CASSQGYGAGSTDTQYF.

The chain employs TRBV7-2 and TRBJ1-2, with D hard to call. Trimming shortened V by 2 bases and J by 5 bases, and 12 bases separated the two germline ends. CDR1 is SGHTA, CDR2 FQGNSA, per germline. The CDR3 is made up of 14 amino acids. The CDR3 region has the DNA TGTGCCAGCAGCTTACATGGCGGCCCGTATGGCTACACCTTC. It translates to CASSLHGGPYGYTF.

This clone was recorded once. V gene TRBV7-2 combines with J gene TRBJ1-1; a weak D match, TRBD1 (6 bases). This CDR3 is built from 13 residues. The germline V gene encodes CDR1 SGHTA and CDR2 FQGNSA. V was shortened by 4 bases and J by 7 bases, with 13 bases between the two germline ends. The CDR3 DNA reads TGTGCCAGCAGCTCACAGGGCTGGATTGAAGCTTTCTTT. It yields the protein CASSSQGWIEAFF.

The J gene is TRBJ2-7, the V gene TRBV4-1; 9 bases line up with TRBD2. V trimming: 2 bases; J trimming: 1 base; junction bases outside the gene matches: 15. The CDR3 spans 19 residues. Per germline, CDR1 MGHRA and CDR2 YSYEKL. The CDR3 sequence is CASSQSLPLGAGGSYEQYF. The CDR3 DNA is TGCGCCAGCAGCCAATCCCTTCCCCTGGGAGCGGGAGGATCCTACGAGCAGTACTTC.

The genes are TRBV11-2 and TRBJ2-5; no reliable D call. This CDR3 comprises 15 residues. V lost 0 bases and J lost 1, with 9 bases in between. CDR1 is SGHAT and CDR2 is FQNNGV in the germline V gene. The CDR3 is CASSLEASVQETQYF. CDR3 in DNA: TGTGCCAGCAGCTTAGAGGCCAGCGTCCAAGAGACCCAGTACTTC.

The rearrangement uses TRBV5-1 and TRBJ2-1, with 7 bases aligning to TRBD2. Trimming cost V 7 bases and J 2 bases; bases outside gene matches: 6. Germline V gives CDR1 SGHRS, CDR2 YFSETQ. This CDR3 is 14 amino acids long. The CDR3 DNA sequence: TGCGCCAGCCGAGCTGGGAGGGCCTACAATGAGCAGTTCTTC. It is translated as CASRAGRAYNEQFF.

This chain uses TRBV7-9 with TRBJ2-1; a weak D match, TRBD1 (5 bases). CDR3 length equals 12 residues. Per germline, CDR1 SEHNR and CDR2 FQNEAQ (reference sequence). Trimming removed 4 bases at V and 9 bases at J, with 10 bases between. CDR3 nucleotide sequence: TGTGCCAGCAGCTCCGCTGGGGCTGAGCAGTTCTTC. Amino acid sequence: CASSSAGAEQFF.

J is TRBJ1-1 and V is TRBV27; TRBD1 is a possible D gene (5 bases). CDR3 length: 13 amino acids. Germline V CDR1 and CDR2: MNHEY, SMNVEV (reference sequence). The V and J ends lost 5 bases and 4 bases respectively, with 11 bases between them. The CDR3 loop is CASSGAGATEAFF. CDR3 bases: TGTGCCAGCAGTGGGGCGGGAGCCACTGAAGCTTTCTTT.

This clone was picked up one time. CDR3 DNA sequence: TGCGCCAGCAGTCCAGGACAGGAACCCCCGGGGGATCGGGAGCAGTACTTC. Its translation is CASSPGQEPPGDREQYF. The chain links TRBV10-1 to TRBJ2-7; tentatively, D is TRBD1 (7 bases). V was cut by 5 bases and J by 7 bases, with 27 bases left in between. The germline gives CDR1 WNHNN, CDR2 SYGVQD (reference sequence). This CDR3 spans 17 amino acids.